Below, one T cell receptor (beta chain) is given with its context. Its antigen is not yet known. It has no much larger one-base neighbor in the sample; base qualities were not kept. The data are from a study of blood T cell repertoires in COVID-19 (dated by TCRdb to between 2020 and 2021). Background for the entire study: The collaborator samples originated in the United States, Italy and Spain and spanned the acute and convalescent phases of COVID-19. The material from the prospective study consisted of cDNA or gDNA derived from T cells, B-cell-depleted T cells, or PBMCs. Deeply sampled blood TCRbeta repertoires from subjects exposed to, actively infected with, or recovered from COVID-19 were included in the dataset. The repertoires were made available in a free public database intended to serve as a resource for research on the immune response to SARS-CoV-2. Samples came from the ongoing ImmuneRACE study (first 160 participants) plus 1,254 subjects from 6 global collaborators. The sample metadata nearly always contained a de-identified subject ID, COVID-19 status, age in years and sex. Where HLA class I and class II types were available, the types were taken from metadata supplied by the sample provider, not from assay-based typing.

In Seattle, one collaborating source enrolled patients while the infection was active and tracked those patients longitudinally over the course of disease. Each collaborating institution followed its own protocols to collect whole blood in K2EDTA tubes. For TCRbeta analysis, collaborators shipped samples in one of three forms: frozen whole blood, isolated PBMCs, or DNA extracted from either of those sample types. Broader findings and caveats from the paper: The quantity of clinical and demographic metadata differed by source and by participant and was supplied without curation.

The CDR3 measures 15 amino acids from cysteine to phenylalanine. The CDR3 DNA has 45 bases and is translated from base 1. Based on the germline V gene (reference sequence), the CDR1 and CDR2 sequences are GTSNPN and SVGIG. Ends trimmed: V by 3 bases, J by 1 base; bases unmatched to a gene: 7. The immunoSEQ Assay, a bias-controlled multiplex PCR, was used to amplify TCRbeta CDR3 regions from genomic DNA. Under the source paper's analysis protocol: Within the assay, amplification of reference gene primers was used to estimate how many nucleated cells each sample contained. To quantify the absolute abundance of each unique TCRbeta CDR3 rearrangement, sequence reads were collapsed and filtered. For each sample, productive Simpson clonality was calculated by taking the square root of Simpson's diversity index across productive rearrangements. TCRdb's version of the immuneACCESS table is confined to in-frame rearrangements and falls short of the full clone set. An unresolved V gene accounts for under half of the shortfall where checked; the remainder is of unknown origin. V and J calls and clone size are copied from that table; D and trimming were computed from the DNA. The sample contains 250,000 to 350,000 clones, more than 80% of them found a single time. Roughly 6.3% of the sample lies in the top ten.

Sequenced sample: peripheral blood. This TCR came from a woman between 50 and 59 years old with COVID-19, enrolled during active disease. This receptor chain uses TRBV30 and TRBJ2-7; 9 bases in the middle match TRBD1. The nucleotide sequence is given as TGTGCCTGGAGCGGAAGACAGGGGGAATCCTACGAGCAGTACTTC. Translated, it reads CAWSGRQGESYEQYF.